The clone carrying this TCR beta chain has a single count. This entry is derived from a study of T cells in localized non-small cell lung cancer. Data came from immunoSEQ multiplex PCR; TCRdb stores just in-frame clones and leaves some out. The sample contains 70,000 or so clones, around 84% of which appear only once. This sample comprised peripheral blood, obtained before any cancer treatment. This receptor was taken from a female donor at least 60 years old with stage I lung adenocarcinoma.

Here the CDR3 reads CASSYGTSGSGQETQYF. The CDR3, as DNA: TGTGCCAGCAGCTATGGGACTAGCGGGAGTGGTCAAGAGACCCAGTACTTC. The chain employs TRBV5-4 and TRBJ2-5; 14 nucleotides match TRBD2. The CDR3 contains 17 residues. CDR1 SGHNT and CDR2 YYREEE come from the germline V gene (reference sequence). V lost 3 bases and J lost 2; bases outside the gene matches: 6.